This T cell receptor (beta chain) was retrieved from a study of shared clonotypes between healthy human individuals. For the study at large: A donor's plate count was three for CD4 naive and three for CD4 memory; CD8 naive had two and CD8 memory one.

CD45RO-negative CD8 cells positively selected for CCR7 made up the naive population, which excluded terminally differentiated effector memory CD45RA+ cells. Trimming removed 4 bases from V and 1 base from J; junction bases left unmatched: 3. CDR1 SGDLS and CDR2 YYNGEE come from the germline V gene. CDR3 length: 14 residues. Some clones are missing from TCRdb's copy, which holds only in-frame ones; the method was immunoSEQ multiplex PCR. The sample contains some 2 million clones, over 85% of which appear only once. This chain uses TRBV9 with TRBJ2-5; 8 bases align to TRBD1. Sample: naive CD8+ T cells sorted from blood. The receptor's source is a young man in good health. The CDR3 sequence: CASSLTGAQETQYF. The CDR3 nucleotides read TGTGCCAGCAGCTTGACAGGGGCCCAAGAGACCCAGTACTTC.